Below are 9 T cell receptor beta chains sequenced from a single sample in a study of T cell responses to AZD1222 COVID-19 vaccine. The method was immunoSEQ multiplex PCR; TCRdb's version includes in-frame clones alone and lacks a portion of them. The sample has 120,000 to 150,000 clones, about 93% seen once. The specimen comprised peripheral blood, sampled on day 0 of AZD1222 vaccination. Receptors were obtained from an adult in good health.

The V call is TRBV2, the J call TRBJ2-3; 8 nucleotides match TRBD1. The germline gives CDR1 SNHLY, CDR2 FYNNEI. This CDR3 region has 14 residues. J gave up 7 bases and V 6 bases, and 9 bases lay outside the gene matches. CDR3 residues: CASRLGRGRNTQYF. The CDR3 DNA is TGTGCCAGCAGATTGGGCAGGGGGCGAAATACGCAGTATTTT.

This clone was observed a single time. The chain carries TRBV21-1 and TRBJ1-1. TRBV21-1 is flagged as a pseudogene. The CDR3 is made up of 13 amino acids. The CDR3 nucleotides read TGTGCCAGCAGCACTACGTGGGGCACTGAAGCTTTCTTT. Amino acids: CASSTTWGTEAFF.

The CDR3 region is CASSVVYSNQPQHF. As DNA, the CDR3 is TGTGCCAGCAGCGTGGTGTATAGCAATCAGCCCCAGCATTTT. The chain links TRBV28 to TRBJ1-5; D ambiguous. Between the trimmed V and J ends, which lost 6 bases and 0 bases, there was a span of 9 bases. The CDR3 length is 14 residues. CDR1 is MDHEN and CDR2 is SYDVKM in the germline V gene.

The rearrangement links TRBV5-5 to TRBJ2-6; 8 nucleotides line up with TRBD1. The CDR3 extends over 17 amino acids. Trimming took 0 bases from V and 1 from J; bases not matched to a gene: 3. Germline values: CDR1 SGHKS, CDR2 YYEKEE (reference sequence). CDR3 in amino acids: CASSLDRGYSGANVLTF. The DNA for the CDR3 is TGTGCCAGCAGCTTGGACAGGGGGTATTCTGGGGCCAACGTCCTGACTTTC.

The chain has TRBV11-2 and TRBJ1-6; possible D gene TRBD1, 6 bases. Germline assignment: CDR1 SGHAT and CDR2 FQNNGV. The CDR3 is made up of 16 amino acids. The V and J ends lost 3 bases and 7 bases respectively, with 16 bases between them. The CDR3 DNA reads TGTGCCAGCAGCTTGACAGGTTCGCCCCAGAATTCACCCCTCCACTTT. This translates into CASSLTGSPQNSPLHF.

CDR3 loop: CASSLGGAGGYTF. CDR3 nucleotide sequence: TGTGCCAGCAGTTTGGGGGGCGCGGGAGGCTACACCTTC. V is TRBV28 and J is TRBJ1-2; possibly TRBD1 for D (6 bases). The germline V gene has CDR1 MDHEN and CDR2 SYDVKM. V gave up 3 bases and J gave up 8 bases, with 13 bases separating them. This CDR3 spans 13 amino acids.

The V call is TRBV4-1, the J call TRBJ1-4; D is perhaps TRBD1 (5 bases). Germline V CDR1 and CDR2: MGHRA, YSYEKL. This CDR3 spans 16 amino acids. V was cut by 4 bases and J by 2 bases, with 14 bases left in between. This CDR3 reads CASSLNQPGTNEKLFF. The CDR3 DNA reads TGCGCCAGCAGCCTAAATCAGCCAGGGACTAATGAAAAACTGTTTTTT.

The rearrangement links TRBV24-1 to TRBJ1-2, with D maybe TRBD1 (5 bases). This CDR3 has 13 amino acids. Per the germline V gene, CDR1 is KGHDR and CDR2 is SFDVKD. V was shortened by 4 bases and J by 4 bases, with 9 bases between the two germline ends. As DNA, the CDR3 is TGTGCCACCAGTGAACCAGGGACCTATGGCTACACCTTC. This encodes CATSEPGTYGYTF.

V is TRBV18 and J is TRBJ1-6; possible D gene TRBD1, 6 bases. Trimming left V 0 bases short and J 10 bases short, with 13 bases between. Germline V gene lookup returns CDR1 KGHSH and CDR2 LQKENI. This CDR3 region has 15 residues. As DNA, the CDR3 is TGTGCCAGCTCACCACCGGCCAGGGGAGGGTCACCCCTCCACTTT. Its translation: CASSPPARGGSPLHF.